This T cell receptor beta chain was observed in a study of identical twins. TCRdb ran MiXCR on the 5' RACE reads and lists one entry per CDR3 protein. The top ten hold around 12% of the sample, which has under 900,000 distinct CDR3 sequences, 18% seen once. V lost 1 base and J 10 bases, leaving 9 bases between the germline ends. CDR1 and CDR2 from the germline V gene are SGHKS and YYEKEE (reference sequence). The CDR3 totals 12 residues. This sample was also put to use in a study of T cells expressing NK-cell markers.

Sequenced: PBMCs. This TCR derives from a woman aged 18-35 years in good health. The rearrangement joins TRBV5-5 to TRBJ2-1; no clear D. As DNA, the CDR3 is TGTGCCAGCAGCTTGTGGACGGGCGAGCAGTTCTTC. Residues: CASSLWTGEQFF. Supplemented by reference TRBV5-5 and TRBJ2-1, the full variable domain reads DAGVTQSPTHLIKTRGQQVTLRCSPISGHKSVSWYQQVLGQGPQFIFQYYEKEERGRGNFPDRFSARQFPNYSSELNVNALLLGDSALYLCASSLWTGEQFFGPGTRLTVL.